Only a few counts were recorded for the clone carrying this T cell receptor (beta chain). The antigen remains unidentified. V lost 3 bases and J lost 5, with 10 bases in between. This CDR3 has 13 amino acids. Germline CDR1 reads SGHTA; CDR2 reads FQGTGA. Study outcomes and limitations: Tumor Treg TCRs overlapped most with tumor naive CD4+ cells. Tumor memory CD4+ T cell TCR gene usage clustered with blood and lymph node memory CD4+ cells and lymph node naive CD4+ cells.

TCRdb reprocessed the 5' RACE reads via MiXCR and lists one record per CDR3 protein. The sample records roughly 6,000 distinct CDR3 sequences, 69% being singletons. The sample was memory CD4+ T cells sorted from a lymph node. The subset: memory CD4+ T cells, CD4+CD45RO+CD25-. This sequence originates from a female donor with breast cancer. The V call is TRBV7-3, the J call TRBJ1-2, with D unresolved. The CDR3 bases are TGTGCCAGCAGCTTGGAAGCCGGGTATGGCTACACCTTC. It translates to CASSLEAGYGYTF.